A single T cell receptor beta chain is shown here with its context. Its matching antigen is unknown. V shed 5 bases and J shed 8 bases, with 22 bases lying between them. CDR3 length: 16 amino acids. CDR1 and CDR2 (germline): SGHVS, FQNEAQ. These data originate in a study of CD8+CD57+ T cells in acquired aplastic anemia. Whole-study context: The average for DNA from sorted CD4+ and CD8+ cells was 3 to 3.5 ug. Whole-study results and caveats: Patients and controls were not found to differ significantly in CD8+ Simpson's diversity. Comparison of patients with controls identified about 27 shared CD8+ CDR3 sequences.

TCR beta VDJ and CDR3 were profiled, and genomic DNA was the template. From the reads, TCRdb called clonotypes with MiXCR, one entry per CDR3 protein. The sample shows 270,000 or so distinct CDR3 sequences, roughly 82% of them seen only once. By flow cytometry, patients selected for sequencing had shown an expansion of CD8+CD57+ cells. None of the patients had been given any therapy when their blood was sampled. The rearrangement links TRBV7-8 to TRBJ2-1, with D perhaps assigned TRBD1 or TRBD2 (6 bases each). The TCR sequence derives from a human donor with aplastic anemia. The sequencing sample was made of sorted CD4+, CD8+, or CD8+CD57+ T cells (not recorded which) from PBMCs. The CDR3 DNA is TGTGCCAGCAGCCTAGGGGGAGGAACCGGTCCGCATGAGCAGTTCTTC. It translates to CASSLGGGTGPHEQFF.